The next 8 T cell receptor beta chains were all read from a single sample in a study of identical twins. TCRdb reanalysed the 5' RACE reads using MiXCR and keeps one entry per CDR3 protein. The sample consists of about 290,000 distinct CDR3 sequences, roughly 9.8% of them appearing once. This same sample was also taken into another study, of yellow fever vaccine responses in identical twins.

The sequencing sample was made of CD8+ T cells sorted from blood. These receptors were obtained from a woman aged 18 to 35 in good health.

This clonotype has a count of ten or more. V usage is TRBV9 and J usage is TRBJ2-3, with D perhaps given as TRBD1 or TRBD2 (5 bases each). This CDR3 has 15 residues. Germline assignment: CDR1 SGDLS and CDR2 YYNGEE. V gave up 0 bases and J gave up 10 bases, with 18 bases separating them. The CDR3 is CASSVDMRDLTPQYF. The CDR3 region has the DNA TGTGCCAGCAGCGTAGATATGAGGGACCTTACCCCGCAGTATTTT.

This clonotype was counted many times. The rearrangement joins TRBV4-3 to TRBJ2-7, with TRBD2 matching over 7 bases. The V and J ends lost 4 bases and 6 bases, in that order; junction bases with no gene match: 15. CDR1 and CDR2 (germline): LGHNA, YSLEER. This CDR3 comprises 16 residues. As DNA, the CDR3 is TGCGCCAGCAGCCGATGGTTGGCGGGAGAGGCGGTCGAGCAGTACTTC. This translates into CASSRWLAGEAVEQYF.

The rearrangement joins TRBV28 to TRBJ2-5; the D call may be TRBD1 or TRBD2 (7 bases each). V lost 3 bases and J 4 bases, leaving 15 bases between the germline ends. The CDR3 has 15 residues. Germline values: CDR1 MDHEN, CDR2 SYDVKM. For the CDR3, the DNA is TGTGCCAGCAGTTTTATTCAGGGGGGGTCAGAGACCCAGTACTTC. The encoded protein is CASSFIQGGSETQYF.

There are many counts of this clonotype. V usage is TRBV12-3 or TRBV12-4 and J usage is TRBJ2-3, with 9 bases aligning to TRBD2. CDR3 size: 15 residues. V shed 3 bases and J 3 bases; nucleotides not matched to a gene: 4. The CDR3, as DNA: TGTGCCAGCAGTTTCGTGCGGGGGGGGACAGATACGCAGTATTTT. Translating gives CASSFVRGGTDTQYF.

The table lists this clonotype with many counts. V usage is TRBV7-2 and J usage is TRBJ2-7; TRBD1 or TRBD2 may be the D gene (5 bases each). Per the germline V gene, CDR1 is SGHTA and CDR2 is FQGNSA. The ends were cut back, 1 base at V and 4 bases at J, with 11 bases in the middle. This CDR3 has 14 residues. In DNA, the CDR3 is TGTGCCAGCAGCTTAGGGGGGTCGCAGTACGAGCAGTACTTC. This codes for CASSLGGSQYEQYF.

The chain links TRBV11-2 to TRBJ2-3; D is uncertain. Trimming cost V 5 bases and J 3 bases, with 18 bases left between them. Germline CDR1 is SGHAT and CDR2 is FQNNGV. CDR3 length: 16 residues. The CDR3: CASSLRPELGTDTQYF. CDR3 DNA: TGTGCCAGCAGCCTCCGTCCGGAGTTAGGGACAGATACGCAGTATTTT.

This clonotype was seen more than once but under ten times. V is TRBV12-3 or TRBV12-4 and J is TRBJ2-7, with D maybe TRBD2 (6 bases). CDR3 length: 13 amino acids. Trimming took off 6 bases at V and 2 bases at J, with 11 bases between the two ends. DNA for the CDR3: TGTGCCAGCAGAGAGGGACTTGCCTACGAGCAGTACTTC. It is translated as CASREGLAYEQYF.

The chain has TRBV29-1 and TRBJ1-2, with D perhaps matching TRBD1 (5 bases). Germline V gene sequence: CDR1 SQVTM, CDR2 ANQGSEA. The CDR3 spans 12 residues. The ends were cut back, 5 bases at V and 0 bases at J, with 7 bases in the middle. CDR3 bases: TGCAGCGTTCCGGGGGCTAACTATGGCTACACCTTC. Its protein product is CSVPGANYGYTF.